This T cell receptor (beta chain) was profiled in a study of T-cell reconstitution after alpha-beta-depleted transplantation in children (dated by TCRdb to the mid-2010s). Broadly, across the study: The study quantitatively tracked T-cell immune reconstitution after TCRalphabeta/CD19-depleted allogeneic hematopoietic cell transplantation in children using TCR repertoire profiling.

The CDR3 contains 14 residues, cysteine and phenylalanine counted. The retained sequence is limited to the CDR3, 42 bases, with the frame set at the first base. Between the V and J ends, shortened by 1 base and 1 base respectively, the junction contains 8 bases. CDR1 and CDR2 are drawn from the germline V gene: SGHRS, YFSETQ. Library preparation was by PCR. The sequencer listed for this sample is Illumina HiSeq 2500. To normalize quantification of the TCRbeta repertoire, the TCR libraries were built with molecular barcoding that relied on unique molecular identifiers. Through fastp at Q25 and MiXCR, TCRdb rebuilt clones from the public reads, retaining in-frame beta chains. Entries that share a CDR3 protein sequence are merged under the most common genes and DNA. The sample includes roughly 400,000 distinct CDR3 sequences, with about a fifth observed a single time. The ten biggest clones cover about 3.8% of the sample.

This clonotype was seen many times. The clone's antigen remains unknown. Qualities for individual bases were not recorded, and no much larger clone is one base off. The receptor comes from a human donor who donated a stem cell graft to a child with acute myeloid leukemia. The input for sequencing was PBMCs from the stem cell graft donor, taken from the stem cell graft. The sequence is built from TRBV5-1 and TRBJ1-1; the D gene is not confidently resolved. The CDR3 is CASSLRRGNTEAFF. DNA sequence: TGCGCCAGCAGCTTGCGGCGGGGGAACACTGAAGCTTTCTTT.